This T cell receptor (beta chain) comes out of a study of control samples from healthy donors and cancer patients. This clone occurred once. Some clones are missing from TCRdb's copy, which holds only in-frame ones; the method was immunoSEQ multiplex PCR. The data show about 160,000 clones, over 85% seen once. Sequencing input: blood. This sequence was found in a woman aged 35 to 49 in good health.

The CDR3 region is CASSLGRQGGYGYTF. The CDR3 coding sequence is TGTGCCAGCAGCTTAGGTCGGCAGGGAGGCTATGGCTACACCTTC. The rearrangement links TRBV7-9 to TRBJ1-2, with D perhaps TRBD1 (5 bases). The CDR3 is made up of 15 amino acids. Germline V lookup: CDR1 SEHNR, CDR2 FQNEAQ (reference sequence). Trimming left V 1 base short and J 4 bases short, with 13 bases between.